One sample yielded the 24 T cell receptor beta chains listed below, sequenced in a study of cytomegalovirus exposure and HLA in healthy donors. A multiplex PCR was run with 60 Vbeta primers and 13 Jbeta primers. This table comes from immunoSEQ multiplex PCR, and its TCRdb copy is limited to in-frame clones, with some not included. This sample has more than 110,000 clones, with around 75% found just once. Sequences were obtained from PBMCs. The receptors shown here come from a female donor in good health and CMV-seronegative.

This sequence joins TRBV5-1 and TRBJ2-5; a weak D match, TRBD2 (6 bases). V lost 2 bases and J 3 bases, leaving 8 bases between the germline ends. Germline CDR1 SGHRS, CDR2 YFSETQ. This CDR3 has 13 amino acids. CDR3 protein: CASSLGGKETQYF. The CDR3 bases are TGCGCCAGCAGCTTAGGAGGGAAAGAGACCCAGTACTTC.

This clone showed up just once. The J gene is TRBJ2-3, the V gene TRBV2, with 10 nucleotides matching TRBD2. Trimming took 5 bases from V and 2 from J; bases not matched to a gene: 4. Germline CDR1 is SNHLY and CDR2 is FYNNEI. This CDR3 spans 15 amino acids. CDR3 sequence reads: CASSSSGRDTDTQYF. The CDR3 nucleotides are TGTGCCAGCAGTTCGAGCGGGAGGGACACAGATACGCAGTATTTT.

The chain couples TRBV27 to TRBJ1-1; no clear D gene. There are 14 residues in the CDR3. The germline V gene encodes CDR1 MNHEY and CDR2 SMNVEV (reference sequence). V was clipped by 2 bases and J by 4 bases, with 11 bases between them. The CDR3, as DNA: TGTGCCAGCAGTTTAAATCCCGGGAGCACTGAAGCTTTCTTT. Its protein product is CASSLNPGSTEAFF.

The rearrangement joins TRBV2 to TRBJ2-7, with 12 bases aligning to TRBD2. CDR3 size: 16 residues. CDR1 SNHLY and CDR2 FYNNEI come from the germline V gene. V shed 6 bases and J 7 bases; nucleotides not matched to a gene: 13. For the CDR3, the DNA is TGTGCCAGCAGCCCGATCCTAGCGGGAGGGCCTAATGAGCAGTACTTC. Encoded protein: CASSPILAGGPNEQYF. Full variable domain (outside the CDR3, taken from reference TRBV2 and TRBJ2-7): EPEVTQTPSHQVTQMGQEVILRCVPISNHLYFYWYRQILGQKVEFLVSFYNNEISEKSEIFDDQFSVERPDGSNFTLKIRSTKLEDSAMYFCASSPILAGGPNEQYFGPGTRLTVT.

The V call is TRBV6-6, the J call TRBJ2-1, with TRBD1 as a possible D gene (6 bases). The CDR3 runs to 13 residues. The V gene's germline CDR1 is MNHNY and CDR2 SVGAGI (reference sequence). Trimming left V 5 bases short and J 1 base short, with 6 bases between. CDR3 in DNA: TGTGCCAGCAGTACAGGGTCCTACAATGAGCAGTTCTTC. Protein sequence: CASSTGSYNEQFF.

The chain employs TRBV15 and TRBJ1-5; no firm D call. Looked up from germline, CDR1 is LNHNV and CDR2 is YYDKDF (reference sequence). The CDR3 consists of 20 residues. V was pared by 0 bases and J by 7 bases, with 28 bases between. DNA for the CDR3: TGTGCCACCAGCAGAGATTTGAGTGAGGTGGCGTTTTCCCAAACGCAGCCCCAGCATTTT. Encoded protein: CATSRDLSEVAFSQTQPQHF.

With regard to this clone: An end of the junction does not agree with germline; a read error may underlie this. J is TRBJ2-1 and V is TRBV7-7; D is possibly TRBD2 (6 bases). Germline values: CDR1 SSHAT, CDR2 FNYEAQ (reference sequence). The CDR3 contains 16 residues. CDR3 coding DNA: TGTGCTAGCAGCGACACCGGGACTCACTACTACAATGAGCAGTTCTTC. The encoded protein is CASSDTGTHYYNEQFF.

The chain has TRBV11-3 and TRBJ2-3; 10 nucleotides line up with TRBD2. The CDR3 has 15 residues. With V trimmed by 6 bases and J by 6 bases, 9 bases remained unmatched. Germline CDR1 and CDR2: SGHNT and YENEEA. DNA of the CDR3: TGTGCCAGCAGTCAAGCGGGAGGGCCAGGGGATACGCAGTATTTT. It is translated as CASSQAGGPGDTQYF.

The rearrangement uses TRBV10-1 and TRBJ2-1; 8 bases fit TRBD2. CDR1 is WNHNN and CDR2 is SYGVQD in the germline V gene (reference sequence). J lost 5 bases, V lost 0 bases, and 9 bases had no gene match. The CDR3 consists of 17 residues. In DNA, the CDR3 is TGCGCCAGCAGTGAGTCGGTTACGGGAGGGCCTCACAATGAGCAGTTCTTC. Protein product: CASSESVTGGPHNEQFF.

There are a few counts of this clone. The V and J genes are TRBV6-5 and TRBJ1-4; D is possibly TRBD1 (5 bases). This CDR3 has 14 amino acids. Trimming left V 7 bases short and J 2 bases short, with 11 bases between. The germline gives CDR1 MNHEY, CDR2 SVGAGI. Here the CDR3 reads CASKPGKTNEKLFF. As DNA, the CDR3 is TGTGCCAGCAAGCCAGGGAAGACTAATGAAAAACTGTTTTTT.

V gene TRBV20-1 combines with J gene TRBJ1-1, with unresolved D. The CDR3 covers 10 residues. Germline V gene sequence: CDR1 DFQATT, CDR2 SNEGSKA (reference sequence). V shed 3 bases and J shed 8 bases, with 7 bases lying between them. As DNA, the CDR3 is TGCAGTGCTAGGGCGGGGGAAGCTTTCTTT. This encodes CSARAGEAFF.

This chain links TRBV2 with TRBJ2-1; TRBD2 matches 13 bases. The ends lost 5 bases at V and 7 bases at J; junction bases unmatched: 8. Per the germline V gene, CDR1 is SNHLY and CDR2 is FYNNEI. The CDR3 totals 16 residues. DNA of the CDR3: TGTGCCAGCAGTCCTCCCGGGACTAGCGGGAAGAATGAGCAGTTCTTC. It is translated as CASSPPGTSGKNEQFF.

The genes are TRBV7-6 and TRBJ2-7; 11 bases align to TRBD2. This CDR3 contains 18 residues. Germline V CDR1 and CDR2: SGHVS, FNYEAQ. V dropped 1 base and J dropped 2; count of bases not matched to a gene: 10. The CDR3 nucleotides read TGTGCCAGCAGCTTAGGGCCGGGACTAGCGGTATCTCCCTACGAGCAGTACTTC. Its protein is CASSLGPGLAVSPYEQYF.

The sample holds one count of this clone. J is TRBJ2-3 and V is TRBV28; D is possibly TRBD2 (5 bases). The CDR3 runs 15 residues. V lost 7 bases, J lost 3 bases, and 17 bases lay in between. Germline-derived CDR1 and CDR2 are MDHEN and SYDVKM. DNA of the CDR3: TGTGCCAGCACTTCCCCCGCGTCGGGGACAGATACGCAGTATTTT. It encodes CASTSPASGTDTQYF.

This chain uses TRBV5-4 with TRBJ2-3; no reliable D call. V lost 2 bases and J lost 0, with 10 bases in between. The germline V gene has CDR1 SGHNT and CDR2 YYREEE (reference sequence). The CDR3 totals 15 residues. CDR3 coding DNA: TGTGCCAGCAGCTTTAAAAAATCTAGCACAGATACGCAGTATTTT. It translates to CASSFKKSSTDTQYF.

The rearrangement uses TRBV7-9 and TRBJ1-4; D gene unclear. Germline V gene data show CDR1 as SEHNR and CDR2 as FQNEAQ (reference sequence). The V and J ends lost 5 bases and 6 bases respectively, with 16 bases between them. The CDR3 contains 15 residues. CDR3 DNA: TGTGCCAGCAGCCCTCGGGATTCGGCGGATGAAAAACTGTTTTTT. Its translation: CASSPRDSADEKLFF.

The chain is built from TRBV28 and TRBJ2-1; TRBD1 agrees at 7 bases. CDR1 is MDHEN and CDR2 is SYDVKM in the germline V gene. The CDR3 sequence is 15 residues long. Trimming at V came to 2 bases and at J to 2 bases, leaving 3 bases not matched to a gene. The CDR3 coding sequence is TGTGCCAGCAGTTTAAACAGGGGCCCCTACAATGAGCAGTTCTTC. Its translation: CASSLNRGPYNEQFF. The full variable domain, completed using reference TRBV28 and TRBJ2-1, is DVKVTQSSRYLVKRTGEKVFLECVQDMDHENMFWYRQDPGLGLRLIYFSYDVKMKEKGDIPEGYSVSREKKERFSLILESASTNQTSMYLCASSLNRGPYNEQFFGPGTRLTVL.

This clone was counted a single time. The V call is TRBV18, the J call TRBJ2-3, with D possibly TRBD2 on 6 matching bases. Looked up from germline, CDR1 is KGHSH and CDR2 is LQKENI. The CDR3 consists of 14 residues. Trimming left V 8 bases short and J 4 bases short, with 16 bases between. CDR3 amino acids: CASPLPGSSDTQYF. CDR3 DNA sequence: TGTGCCAGCCCCCTTCCCGGGAGTTCAGATACGCAGTATTTT.

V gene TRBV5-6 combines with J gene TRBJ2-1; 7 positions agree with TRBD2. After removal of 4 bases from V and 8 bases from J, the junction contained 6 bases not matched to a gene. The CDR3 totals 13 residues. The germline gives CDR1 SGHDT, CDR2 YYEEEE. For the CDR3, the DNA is TGTGCCAGCAGCCTGGGGGGGGGAGATGAGCAGTTCTTC. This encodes CASSLGGGDEQFF.

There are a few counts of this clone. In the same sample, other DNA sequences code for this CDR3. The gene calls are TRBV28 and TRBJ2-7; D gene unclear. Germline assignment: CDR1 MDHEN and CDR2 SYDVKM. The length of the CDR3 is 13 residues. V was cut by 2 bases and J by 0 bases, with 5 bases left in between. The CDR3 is CASSLASSYEQYF. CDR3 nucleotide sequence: TGTGCCAGCAGTTTAGCCAGCTCCTACGAGCAGTACTTC. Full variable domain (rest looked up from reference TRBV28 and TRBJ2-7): DVKVTQSSRYLVKRTGEKVFLECVQDMDHENMFWYRQDPGLGLRLIYFSYDVKMKEKGDIPEGYSVSREKKERFSLILESASTNQTSMYLCASSLASSYEQYFGPGTRLTVT.

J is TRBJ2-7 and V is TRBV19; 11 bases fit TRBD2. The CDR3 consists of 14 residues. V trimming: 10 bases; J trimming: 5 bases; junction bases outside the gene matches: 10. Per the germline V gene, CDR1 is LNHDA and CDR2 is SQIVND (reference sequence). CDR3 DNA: TGTGCCAACTCACCTAGCGGGAGGATCCACGAGCAGTACTTC. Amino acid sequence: CANSPSGRIHEQYF. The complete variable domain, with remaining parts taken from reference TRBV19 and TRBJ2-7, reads DGGITQSPKYLFRKEGQNVTLSCEQNLNHDAMYWYRQDPGQGLRLIYYSQIVNDFQKGDIAEGYSVSREKKESFPLTVTSAQKNPTAFYLCANSPSGRIHEQYFGPGTRLTVT.

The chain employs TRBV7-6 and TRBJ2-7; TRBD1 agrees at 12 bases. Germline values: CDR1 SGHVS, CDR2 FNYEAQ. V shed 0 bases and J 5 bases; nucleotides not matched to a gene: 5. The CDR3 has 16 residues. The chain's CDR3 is CASSLARGTGGDEQYF. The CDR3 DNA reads TGTGCCAGCAGCTTAGCCCGTGGGACAGGGGGCGACGAGCAGTACTTC.

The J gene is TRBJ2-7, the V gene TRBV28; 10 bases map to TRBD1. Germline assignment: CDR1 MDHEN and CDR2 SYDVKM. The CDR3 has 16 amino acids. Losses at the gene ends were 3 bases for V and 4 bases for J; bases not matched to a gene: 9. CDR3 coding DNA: TGTGCCAGCAGTTTCCCCGGACAGGGGGGATTGTACGAGCAGTACTTC. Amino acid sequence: CASSFPGQGGLYEQYF.

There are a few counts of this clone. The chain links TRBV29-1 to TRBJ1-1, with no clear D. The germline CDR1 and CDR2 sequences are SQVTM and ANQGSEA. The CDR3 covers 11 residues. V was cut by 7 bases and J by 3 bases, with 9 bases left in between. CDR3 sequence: CSAGEDTEAFF. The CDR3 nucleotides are TGCAGCGCCGGGGAGGACACTGAAGCTTTCTTT.